One sample yielded the 21 T cell receptor beta chains listed below, sequenced in a study of blood T cell repertoires in COVID-19. Profiled with immunoSEQ multiplex PCR; TCRdb holds only in-frame clones, not every one. The sample yields 140,000 or so clones, around 87% seen once. The sequenced sample was peripheral blood. The receptors were sampled from a woman aged 50 to 65 with active or convalescent COVID-19.

This clone was detected only once. The genes are TRBV15 and TRBJ2-5; D is possibly TRBD1 (5 bases). V was cut by 5 bases and J by 2 bases, with 15 bases left in between. This CDR3 has 15 residues. The germline gives CDR1 LNHNV, CDR2 YYDKDF (reference sequence). For the CDR3, the DNA is TGTGCCACCAGCTTAAATTGGGGCTCACAAGAGACCCAGTACTTC. Translation gives CATSLNWGSQETQYF.

This chain uses TRBV18 with TRBJ2-2; 7 bases line up with TRBD1. Germline lookup yields CDR1 KGHSH and CDR2 LQKENI. This CDR3 region has 14 residues. Trimming cost V 5 bases and J 5 bases; bases outside gene matches: 5. As DNA, the CDR3 is TGTGCCAGCTCATCCACAGGGGAAACCGGGGAGCTGTTTTTT. This sequence encodes CASSSTGETGELFF.

This clone was recorded once. The rearrangement links TRBV7-3 to TRBJ2-2; 9 bases are shared with TRBD2. CDR1 is SGHTA and CDR2 is FQGTGA in the germline V gene. This CDR3 is 16 amino acids long. The V gene end was trimmed by 5 bases and the J gene end by 1 base; junction bases not matched to a gene: 5. The CDR3 reads CASSHSGGMNTGELFF. The CDR3 DNA is TGTGCCAGCAGCCATAGCGGGGGCATGAACACCGGGGAGCTGTTTTTT.

This chain links TRBV4-1 with TRBJ2-1; D gene ambiguous. The CDR3 loop spans 16 amino acids. Trimming removed 3 bases from V and 0 bases from J, with 12 bases in between. Germline values: CDR1 MGHRA, CDR2 YSYEKL. The CDR3: CASSHLPAVSYNEQFF. The CDR3 nucleotides read TGCGCCAGCAGCCATTTACCCGCAGTCTCCTACAATGAGCAGTTCTTC.

The chain carries TRBV21-1 and TRBJ1-4; TRBD1 reflects the table's D call only, with no check against the DNA. TRBV21-1 is marked as a pseudogene. The CDR3 is made up of 20 amino acids. CDR3 in amino acids: CASSNWDRGNGLRTNEKLFF. In DNA form, the CDR3 reads TGTGCCAGCAGCAATTGGGACAGGGGTAATGGTCTACGCACTAATGAAAAACTGTTTTTT.

The chain combines TRBV5-1 with TRBJ2-1; 8 positions match TRBD1. Germline V lookup: CDR1 SGHRS, CDR2 YFSETQ. After removal of 0 bases from V and 5 bases from J, the junction contained 4 bases not matched to a gene. The CDR3 is made up of 15 amino acids. CDR3 DNA: TGCGCCAGCAGCTTGGAGGACAGGGCCCACAATGAGCAGTTCTTC. The encoded protein is CASSLEDRAHNEQFF.

The chain combines TRBV14 with TRBJ1-3; D ambiguous. The CDR3 is 14 residues long. From germline, CDR1 is SGHDN and CDR2 FVKESK. The germline V and J ends were trimmed by 4 bases and 0 bases, with 7 bases remaining between them. The DNA for the CDR3 is TGTGCCAGCAGCCGGGGAGGCTCTGGAAACACCATATATTTT. It codes for CASSRGGSGNTIYF.

V gene TRBV19 combines with J gene TRBJ2-5; D is perhaps TRBD1 (6 bases). In germline, CDR1 is LNHDA, CDR2 SQIVND (reference sequence). The CDR3 loop spans 15 amino acids. Trimming stripped 4 bases from V and 4 bases from J, with 16 bases between. The CDR3 loop is CASSRNTGSTETQYF. The CDR3 region has the DNA TGTGCCAGTAGTAGGAATACAGGGAGCACAGAGACCCAGTACTTC.

This rearrangement joins TRBV4-2 to TRBJ2-7; possible D gene TRBD1, 6 bases. This CDR3 region has 15 residues. Germline V CDR1 and CDR2: LGHNA, YNFKEQ. Trimming took off 1 base at V and 5 bases at J, with 15 bases between the two ends. The CDR3 protein is CASSQVKNRVHEQYF. In DNA form, the CDR3 reads TGTGCCAGCAGCCAAGTAAAGAACAGGGTCCACGAGCAGTACTTC.

The chain employs TRBV19 and TRBJ2-7; the match to TRBD1 covers 9 bases. V gave up 5 bases and J gave up 5 bases; unmatched junction bases: 4. Germline V CDR1 and CDR2: LNHDA, SQIVND (reference sequence). The CDR3 contains 13 residues. The CDR3 loop reads CASSRQGGDEQYF. The CDR3 nucleotides are TGTGCCAGTAGTCGACAGGGGGGCGACGAGCAGTACTTC.

The chain couples TRBV24-1 to TRBJ2-5; 10 positions match TRBD2. This CDR3 comprises 14 residues. Trimming took 5 bases from V and 5 from J; bases not matched to a gene: 4. Per germline, CDR1 KGHDR and CDR2 SFDVKD. CDR3 sequence: CATSVGSGRETQYF. In DNA form, the CDR3 reads TGTGCCACCAGTGTAGGTAGCGGGAGGGAGACCCAGTACTTC.

V is TRBV5-4 and J is TRBJ2-7; TRBD2 matches 8 bases. V was clipped by 0 bases and J by 3 bases; unmatched bases: 11. Germline assignment: CDR1 SGHNT and CDR2 YYREEE (reference sequence). The CDR3 is 17 residues long. The CDR3 DNA reads TGTGCCAGCAGCTTGGCCGGTGGGGGTAGCGGGATCTACGAGCAGTACTTC. Translated: CASSLAGGGSGIYEQYF.

This sequence joins TRBV5-1 and TRBJ1-2, with D possibly being TRBD1 (6 bases). CDR1 and CDR2 from the germline V gene are SGHRS and YFSETQ. This CDR3 has 13 amino acids. The V end was cut by 3 bases, the J end by 6 bases, with 12 bases between. The DNA for the CDR3 is TGCGCCAGCAGCTCCGGACAGCCAGATGGCTACACCTTC. This translates into CASSSGQPDGYTF.

V gene TRBV28 combines with J gene TRBJ1-2; a weak D match, TRBD1 (5 bases). The CDR3 length is 11 residues. Trimming shortened V by 8 bases and J by 8 bases, and 12 bases separated the two germline ends. Germline CDR1 MDHEN, CDR2 SYDVKM. CDR3 sequence reads: CASRWPGGYTF. CDR3 in DNA: TGTGCCAGCCGCTGGCCAGGGGGCTACACCTTC.

This chain connects TRBV6-5 to TRBJ1-2; D gene ambiguous. The CDR3 spans 13 residues. Trimming stripped 6 bases from V and 6 bases from J, with 14 bases between. Germline loops: CDR1 MNHEY, CDR2 SVGAGI. The CDR3: CASRRDSRNGYTF. CDR3 DNA sequence: TGTGCCAGCAGGCGGGATTCACGGAATGGCTACACCTTC.

The chain uses TRBV6-5 and TRBJ1-6; weak D call: TRBD1 (5 bases). The CDR3 consists of 15 residues. V was clipped by 7 bases and J by 0 bases, with 10 bases between them. Germline V gene lookup returns CDR1 MNHEY and CDR2 SVGAGI. This CDR3 reads CASTEGSSYNSPLHF. In DNA, the CDR3 is TGTGCCAGCACGGAGGGGAGCTCCTATAATTCACCCCTCCACTTT.

The chain has TRBV4-2 and TRBJ2-5; no definite D call. V was trimmed by 0 bases and J by 4 bases, leaving 6 bases between them. The CDR3 length is 13 residues. Germline values: CDR1 LGHNA, CDR2 YNFKEQ. CDR3 in DNA: TGTGCCAGCAGCCAAGATTTCCGAGAGACCCAGTACTTC. Amino acids: CASSQDFRETQYF.

V and J are TRBV27 and TRBJ1-6; D not certain. The V gene lost 3 bases and the J gene lost 8 bases, with 14 bases spanning the gap. CDR1 and CDR2 (germline): MNHEY, SMNVEV (reference sequence). The CDR3 totals 15 residues. The CDR3 reads CASSFVGARDSPLHF. For the CDR3, the DNA is TGTGCCAGCAGTTTCGTGGGAGCTAGGGATTCACCCCTCCACTTT.

V gene TRBV27 combines with J gene TRBJ2-7; 8 positions match TRBD1. CDR3 length: 14 amino acids. With V trimmed by 8 bases and J by 4 bases, 10 bases remained unmatched. Looked up from germline, CDR1 is MNHEY and CDR2 is SMNVEV (reference sequence). The CDR3 protein is CASSNSGGVYEQYF. CDR3 DNA: TGTGCCAGCTCAAATTCAGGGGGCGTATACGAGCAGTACTTC.

The chain links TRBV28 to TRBJ2-5, with D uncertain. The CDR3 covers 14 residues. V was pared by 6 bases and J by 0 bases, with 11 bases between. Germline values: CDR1 MDHEN, CDR2 SYDVKM. The CDR3, as DNA: TGTGCCAGCAGACCGCCTCGGTACCAAGAGACCCAGTACTTC. Amino acids: CASRPPRYQETQYF.

The sample holds one count of this clone. The genes are TRBV4-1 and TRBJ2-7, with D perhaps matching TRBD1 (6 bases). The germline V gene encodes CDR1 MGHRA and CDR2 YSYEKL. V lost 3 bases and J lost 2, with 11 bases in between. The CDR3 sequence is 14 residues long. The CDR3 is CASSQGASTYEQYF. CDR3 sequence (DNA): TGCGCCAGCAGCCAGGGGGCGTCGACCTACGAGCAGTACTTC.